Below, 9 T cell receptor beta chains from the same sample are listed, as sequenced in a study of blood T cell repertoires in COVID-19. TCRdb's table, derived via immunoSEQ multiplex PCR, lists solely in-frame clones and lacks some. Among 55,000 to 90,000 clones listed, around 86% were seen once. Material: peripheral blood. The receptors originated from a man in his 70s with active COVID-19.

The rearrangement joins TRBV6-2 or TRBV6-3 to TRBJ2-7; a weak D match, TRBD2 (6 bases). Trimming stripped 5 bases from V and 2 bases from J, with 13 bases between. There are 14 residues in the CDR3. Germline V CDR1 and CDR2: MNHEY, SVGEGT. CDR3 residues: CASSPRAGTYEQYF. The CDR3, as DNA: TGTGCCAGCAGTCCCAGGGCGGGGACCTACGAGCAGTACTTC.

The V call is TRBV7-2, the J call TRBJ2-2, with D perhaps TRBD2 (5 bases). This CDR3 is built from 16 residues. V lost 5 bases, J lost 1 base, and 14 bases lay in between. The V gene's germline CDR1 is SGHTA and CDR2 FQGNSA. The CDR3 protein is CASSPPGLRNTGELFF. The CDR3 bases are TGTGCCAGCAGCCCCCCGGGATTACGGAACACCGGGGAGCTGTTTTTT.

This clone was picked up a small number of times. This chain joins TRBV13 and TRBJ2-7; TRBD2 agrees at 8 bases. With 0 bases clipped from V and 2 bases from J, the junction kept 12 bases outside the gene matches. The germline CDR1 and CDR2 sequences are PRHDT and FYEKMQ (reference sequence). The CDR3 is made up of 18 amino acids. The CDR3 nucleotides are TGTGCCAGCAGCTTAGGGGGTAGCGGGACCGGTAGGGCCTACGAGCAGTACTTC. This gives the protein CASSLGGSGTGRAYEQYF. The whole variable domain, filled in from reference TRBV13 and TRBJ2-7, reads AAGVIQSPRHLIKEKRETATLKCYPIPRHDTVYWYQQGPGQDPQFLISFYEKMQSDKGSIPDRFSAQQFSDYHSELNMSSLELGDSALYFCASSLGGSGTGRAYEQYFGPGTRLTVT.

The V and J genes are TRBV19 and TRBJ2-1; a possible D gene is TRBD2 (5 bases). V lost 9 bases to trimming and J lost 9 bases, with 12 bases between them. The germline V gene encodes CDR1 LNHDA and CDR2 SQIVND (reference sequence). The CDR3 consists of 11 residues. This CDR3 is CASWELGEQFF. DNA for the CDR3: TGTGCCAGCTGGGAGTTGGGTGAGCAGTTCTTC.

The chain carries TRBV4-1 and TRBJ2-1; TRBD2 agrees at 7 bases. The CDR3 totals 17 residues. J was trimmed by 2 bases and V by 4 bases; bases with no gene match: 11. Per the germline V gene, CDR1 is MGHRA and CDR2 is YSYEKL. Here the CDR3 reads CASSPPVGAGPYNEQFF. Here the CDR3 DNA reads TGCGCCAGCAGCCCCCCGGTGGGAGCGGGGCCCTACAATGAGCAGTTCTTC.

The chain recombines TRBV7-2 with TRBJ2-5, with D uncertain. The V gene lost 4 bases and the J gene lost 5 bases, with 5 bases spanning the gap. The CDR3 sequence is 11 residues long. CDR1 is SGHTA and CDR2 is FQGNSA in the germline V gene. CDR3 nucleotides: TGTGCCAGCAGCTCCGCGGAGACCCAGTACTTC. Amino acids: CASSSAETQYF.

This rearrangement joins TRBV30 to TRBJ2-5; D gene uncertain. CDR3 length: 12 residues. Trimming left V 2 bases short and J 1 base short, with 5 bases between. Germline V gene data show CDR1 as GTSNPN and CDR2 as SVGIG (reference sequence). The CDR3 coding sequence is TGTGCCTGGAGTCCTAGCCAAGAGACCCAGTACTTC. Protein product: CAWSPSQETQYF.

The chain recombines TRBV7-9 with TRBJ2-1; 7 bases match TRBD2. Germline CDR1 and CDR2: SEHNR and FQNEAQ (reference sequence). The CDR3 extends over 15 amino acids. V gave up 6 bases and J gave up 4 bases; unmatched junction bases: 9. The CDR3 sequence: CASRLEGGVYNEQFF. DNA of the CDR3: TGTGCCAGCAGGCTCGAGGGAGGGGTTTACAATGAGCAGTTCTTC.

J is TRBJ1-2 and V is TRBV2, with TRBD1 identical over 10 bases. Losses at the gene ends were 5 bases for V and 8 bases for J; bases not matched to a gene: 8. This CDR3 has 14 amino acids. Per the germline V gene, CDR1 is SNHLY and CDR2 is FYNNEI. CDR3 DNA sequence: TGTGCCAGCAGTCCGCCCCGGGACAGGGGCGGCTACACCTTC. Protein product: CASSPPRDRGGYTF.